Listed here are 23 T cell receptor beta chains from one sample, sequenced in a study of cytotoxic CD8 clonotypes in ibrutinib-treated CLL. The protocol was immunoSEQ multiplex PCR, while the TCRdb copy is restricted to in-frame clones and leaves out a portion. In the table there are some 200,000 clones, approximately 79% of which are singletons. Source: PBMCs, taken after 12 months of ibrutinib treatment. The receptor set was obtained from a human donor with chronic lymphocytic leukemia.

This clone was recorded once. The chain recombines TRBV5-6 with TRBJ2-2; no firm D call. Germline CDR1 reads SGHDT; CDR2 reads YYEEEE. V was trimmed by 5 bases and J by 3 bases, leaving 11 bases between them. The CDR3 is 14 residues long. In nucleotides, the CDR3 is TGTGCCAGCAGTAAGGGCCCGGACACCGGGGAGCTGTTTTTT. It yields the protein CASSKGPDTGELFF. The whole variable domain, remainder taken from reference TRBV5-6 and TRBJ2-2, is DAGVTQSPTHLIKTRGQQVTLRCSPKSGHDTVSWYQQALGQGPQFIFQYYEEEERQRGNFPDRFSGHQFPNYSSELNVNALLLGDSALYLCASSKGPDTGELFFGEGSRLTVL.

The chain carries TRBV28 and TRBJ2-5; 8 nucleotides match TRBD2. V shed 7 bases, J shed 5 bases, and the junction held 9 bases outside the gene matches. The CDR3 has 14 residues. Germline loops: CDR1 MDHEN, CDR2 SYDVKM. The CDR3: CASNGRGAEETQYF. The CDR3 DNA follows: TGTGCCAGCAATGGGCGGGGGGCGGAGGAGACCCAGTACTTC.

The chain is built from TRBV5-4 and TRBJ2-1, with 10 bases matching TRBD2. CDR3 size: 15 residues. V gave up 6 bases and J gave up 2 bases; unmatched junction bases: 5. From germline, CDR1 is SGHNT and CDR2 YYREEE (reference sequence). In DNA form, the CDR3 reads TGTGCCAGCAAGAGCGGGGGGGACGCCTACAATGAGCAGTTCTTC. It codes for CASKSGGDAYNEQFF.

The chain joins TRBV13 to TRBJ2-5, with 7 bases matching TRBD1. In germline, CDR1 is PRHDT, CDR2 FYEKMQ (reference sequence). V was pared by 6 bases and J by 7 bases, with 8 bases of the junction left unmatched. CDR3 length: 13 amino acids. The chain's CDR3 is CASRKQGMGTQYF. The CDR3, as DNA: TGTGCCAGCAGGAAACAGGGGATGGGGACCCAGTACTTC.

This clone was recorded a few times. The J gene is TRBJ2-7, the V gene TRBV11-2, with D maybe TRBD2 (6 bases). The ends were cut back, 11 bases at V and 4 bases at J, with 24 bases in the middle. CDR1 SGHAT and CDR2 FQNNGV come from the germline V gene. CDR3 length equals 15 residues. CDR3 sequence: CASTWGWDSAYEQYF. CDR3 bases: TGTGCCTCAACTTGGGGTTGGGACTCCGCTTACGAGCAGTACTTC.

The rearrangement links TRBV19 to TRBJ1-2, with 10 bases fitting TRBD1. Germline loops: CDR1 LNHDA, CDR2 SQIVND (reference sequence). The CDR3 spans 14 residues. With 5 bases clipped from V and 7 bases from J, the junction kept 7 bases outside the gene matches. CDR3 sequence reads: CASSPGTGARGYTF. Written as DNA, the CDR3 is TGTGCCAGTAGTCCTGGGACAGGGGCTCGTGGCTACACCTTC.

The V gene is TRBV5-1, the J gene TRBJ2-3; TRBD1 or TRBD2 may be the D gene (5 bases each). The CDR3 is 15 amino acids. The germline V gene encodes CDR1 SGHRS and CDR2 YFSETQ. The V and J ends lost 4 bases and 1 base respectively, with 13 bases between them. CDR3 region: CASSPLGARTDTQYF. CDR3 DNA sequence: TGCGCCAGCAGCCCCCTCGGGGCCCGCACAGATACGCAGTATTTT. Combining the CDR3 with reference TRBV5-1 and TRBJ2-3 gives the whole variable domain KAGVTQTPRYLIKTRGQQVTLSCSPISGHRSVSWYQQTPGQGLQFLFEYFSETQRNKGNFPGRFSGRQFSNSRSEMNVSTLELGDSALYLCASSPLGARTDTQYFGPGTRLTVL.

J is TRBJ2-1 and V is TRBV6-5; unclear D gene. Trimming left V 0 bases short and J 5 bases short, with 5 bases between. Germline CDR1 and CDR2: MNHEY and SVGAGI. CDR3 length equals 13 residues. CDR3 in DNA: TGTGCCAGCAGTTACTCCGGAGACAATGAGCAGTTCTTC. Translating gives CASSYSGDNEQFF.

The chain couples TRBV28 to TRBJ1-1; D perhaps matches TRBD1 (6 bases). V was shortened by 6 bases and J by 5 bases, with 13 bases between the two germline ends. This CDR3 has 13 residues. Per the germline V gene, CDR1 is MDHEN and CDR2 is SYDVKM. The CDR3 nucleotides read TGTGCCAGCAGCTGGGGGGGCGTAACTGAAGCTTTCTTT. It is translated as CASSWGGVTEAFF.

The rearrangement links TRBV4-1 to TRBJ2-7; the D call may be TRBD1 or TRBD2 (5 bases each). Germline lookup yields CDR1 MGHRA and CDR2 YSYEKL. V lost 6 bases and J lost 2, with 14 bases in between. The CDR3 contains 14 residues. CDR3 sequence (DNA): TGCGCCAGCAGATCCCCGGGACCCACCTACGAGCAGTACTTC. Protein product: CASRSPGPTYEQYF.

V gene TRBV9 combines with J gene TRBJ2-5, with 10 positions matching TRBD2. Germline assignment: CDR1 SGDLS and CDR2 YYNGEE. CDR3 length equals 15 residues. V lost 0 bases to trimming and J lost 6 bases; unmatched junction nucleotides: 5. The CDR3 loop is CASSVAAGGPKTQYF. CDR3 DNA: TGTGCCAGCAGCGTAGCAGCGGGGGGGCCGAAGACCCAGTACTTC.

The rearrangement uses TRBV5-1 and TRBJ2-7; possible D gene TRBD1, 6 bases. V gave up 0 bases and J gave up 2 bases, with 9 bases separating them. CDR1 SGHRS and CDR2 YFSETQ come from the germline V gene. The CDR3 length is 14 residues. The CDR3: CASSLVGQTYEQYF. CDR3 DNA: TGCGCCAGCAGCTTGGTTGGACAGACCTACGAGCAGTACTTC.

This clone was detected only a few times. V and J are TRBV7-3 and TRBJ1-2; D gene unclear. CDR1 SGHTA and CDR2 FQGTGA come from the germline V gene. With 1 base removed from V and 5 bases from J, the gap between germline ends came to 8 bases. This CDR3 is built from 13 residues. The DNA of the CDR3 is TGTGCCAGCAGCTTAATCCCGGGGTATGGCTACACCTTC. Its protein is CASSLIPGYGYTF.

The rearrangement links TRBV4-1 to TRBJ2-3, with D tentatively TRBD1 or TRBD2 (5 bases each). The germline gives CDR1 MGHRA, CDR2 YSYEKL. Deletions cut 5 bases from V and 3 bases from J, with 15 bases between. This CDR3 is built from 15 residues. DNA of the CDR3: TGCGCCAGCAGCGGCCTCGAGGGGTCGACAGATACGCAGTATTTT. Its translation is CASSGLEGSTDTQYF.

V gene TRBV27 combines with J gene TRBJ2-1, with 12 bases fitting TRBD2. The CDR3 is 16 amino acids. V shed 4 bases and J 1 base; nucleotides not matched to a gene: 2. CDR1 and CDR2 (germline): MNHEY, SMNVEV (reference sequence). The CDR3 region has the DNA TGTGCCAGCAGTTCCCTAGCGGGAGGGTCCTACAATGAGCAGTTCTTC. It codes for CASSSLAGGSYNEQFF.

V and J are TRBV5-6 and TRBJ2-1, with a weak D call TRBD2 (6 bases). CDR1 and CDR2 from the germline V gene are SGHDT and YYEEEE. Trimming cost V 3 bases and J 9 bases, with 10 bases left between them. The length of the CDR3 is 12 residues. For the CDR3, the DNA is TGTGCCAGCAGCTGGGGGGACGGTGAGCAGTTCTTC. The encoded protein is CASSWGDGEQFF.

This clone was counted between two and nine times. The V call is TRBV27, the J call TRBJ1-1; D is uncertain. Trimming stripped 7 bases from V and 6 bases from J, with 12 bases between. Germline V gene sequence: CDR1 MNHEY, CDR2 SMNVEV (reference sequence). The CDR3 extends over 12 amino acids. The CDR3 region is CASIPSGAEAFF. The CDR3 DNA reads TGTGCCAGCATCCCTTCTGGGGCTGAAGCTTTCTTT.

This clone was observed a few times. The V and J genes are TRBV28 and TRBJ1-1; 7 bases map to TRBD1. The V segment lost 5 bases and the J segment 1 base; nucleotides outside the gene matches: 4. Germline V lookup: CDR1 MDHEN, CDR2 SYDVKM. CDR3 size: 14 residues. DNA for the CDR3: TGTGCCAGCAGTCCGACAGGGTGGAACACTGAAGCTTTCTTT. Protein product: CASSPTGWNTEAFF.

The table lists this clone with a few counts. This sequence joins TRBV27 and TRBJ1-1; the D is unclear. The CDR3 extends over 14 amino acids. Germline V gene data show CDR1 as MNHEY and CDR2 as SMNVEV (reference sequence). Trimming pared 6 bases from V and 2 bases from J, leaving 13 bases between. CDR3 loop: CASRHEGSNTEAFF. The CDR3 nucleotides are TGTGCCAGCAGGCATGAAGGGTCAAACACTGAAGCTTTCTTT.

This sequence joins TRBV10-3 and TRBJ1-3, with 9 positions matching TRBD1. The V segment lost 6 bases and the J segment 0 bases; nucleotides outside the gene matches: 3. The CDR3 runs to 15 residues. Germline-derived CDR1 and CDR2 are ENHRY and SYGVKD. The CDR3 loop reads CAIRGTGNSGNTIYF. The CDR3 nucleotides read TGTGCCATCAGGGGGACAGGGAACTCTGGAAACACCATATATTTT.

This rearrangement joins TRBV6-1 to TRBJ1-1, with D perhaps matching TRBD1 (6 bases). CDR3 length equals 16 residues. The V end lost 3 bases, the J end lost 0 bases, and 14 bases lay between the germline ends. Looked up from germline, CDR1 is MNHNS and CDR2 is SASEGT. CDR3 sequence (DNA): TGTGCCAGCAGTGAGGCAGGGGTTACTATGAACACTGAAGCTTTCTTT. This translates into CASSEAGVTMNTEAFF.

This chain uses TRBV2 with TRBJ2-3; 9 bases align to TRBD2. V shed 2 bases and J 3 bases; nucleotides not matched to a gene: 6. Germline CDR1 and CDR2: SNHLY and FYNNEI. This CDR3 is built from 16 residues. The CDR3 is CASSETRGGATDTQYF. CDR3 nucleotides: TGTGCCAGCAGTGAAACCCGCGGGGGGGCGACAGATACGCAGTATTTT.

The V call is TRBV15, the J call TRBJ2-7, with 7 bases fitting TRBD2. Trimming took 3 bases from V and 2 from J; bases not matched to a gene: 7. Germline V gives CDR1 LNHNV, CDR2 YYDKDF (reference sequence). The CDR3 length is 15 residues. The CDR3 loop is CATSSRSAGPYEQYF. The CDR3 nucleotides read TGTGCCACCAGCAGCCGCTCAGCGGGGCCCTACGAGCAGTACTTC.